This T cell receptor beta chain was sequenced for a study of control samples from healthy donors and cancer patients (dated by TCRdb to 2020 to 2021). Libraries were made using the immunoSEQ multiplex PCR assay. TCRdb's version of the immuneACCESS table is confined to in-frame rearrangements and falls short of the full clone set. An unresolved V gene accounts for under half of the shortfall where checked; the remainder is of unknown origin. Across this sample there are more than 100,000 clones, with 91% seen only once. Jointly, the top ten make up roughly 7.8% of the sample. Of note for this clone: The target of this receptor is not known. Nothing much larger sits one base from this clone, and base qualities are not available.

Including cysteine and phenylalanine, the CDR3 has 15 amino acids. Only the CDR3 portion is preserved as DNA: 45 bases, with reading frame beginning at the first base. For CDR1 and CDR2, the germline V gene lists MNHNS and SASEGT. V sheds 3 bases and J sheds 2 bases, leaving 14 bases between their ends. The V and J segments used are TRBV6-1 and TRBJ2-7, with a weak D call of TRBD2 (6 bases match). The sample taken for sequencing was blood. This clonotype originated in a man younger than 35 in good health. The encoded CDR3 is CASSDAGSPTYEQYF. The sequenced DNA is TGTGCCAGCAGTGACGCGGGGTCACCTACCTACGAGCAGTACTTC.